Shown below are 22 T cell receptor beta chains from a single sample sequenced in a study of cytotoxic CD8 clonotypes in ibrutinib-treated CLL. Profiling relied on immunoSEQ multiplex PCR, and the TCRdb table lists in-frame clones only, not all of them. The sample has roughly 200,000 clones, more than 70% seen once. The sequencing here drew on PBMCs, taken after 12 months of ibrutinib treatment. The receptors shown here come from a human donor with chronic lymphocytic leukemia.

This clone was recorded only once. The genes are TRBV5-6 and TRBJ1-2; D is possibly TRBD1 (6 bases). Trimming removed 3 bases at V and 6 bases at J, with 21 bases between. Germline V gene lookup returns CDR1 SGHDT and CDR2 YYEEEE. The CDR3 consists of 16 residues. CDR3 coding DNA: TGTGCCAGCAGCTCCCCTGAGGAAGCATGGACAGATGGCTACACCTTC. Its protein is CASSSPEEAWTDGYTF.

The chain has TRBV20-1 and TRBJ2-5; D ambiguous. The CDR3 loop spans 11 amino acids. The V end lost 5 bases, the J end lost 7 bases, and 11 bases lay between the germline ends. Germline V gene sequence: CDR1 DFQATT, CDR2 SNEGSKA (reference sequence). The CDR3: CSARVTVTQYF. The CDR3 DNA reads TGCAGTGCTCGGGTAACGGTGACCCAGTACTTC.

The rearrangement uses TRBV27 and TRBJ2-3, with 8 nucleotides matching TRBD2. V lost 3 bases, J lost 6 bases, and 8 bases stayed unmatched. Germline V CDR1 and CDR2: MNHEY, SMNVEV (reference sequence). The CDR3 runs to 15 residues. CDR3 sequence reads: CASSFSSSGGDTQYF. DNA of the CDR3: TGTGCCAGCAGTTTCTCGTCCAGCGGGGGTGATACGCAGTATTTT.

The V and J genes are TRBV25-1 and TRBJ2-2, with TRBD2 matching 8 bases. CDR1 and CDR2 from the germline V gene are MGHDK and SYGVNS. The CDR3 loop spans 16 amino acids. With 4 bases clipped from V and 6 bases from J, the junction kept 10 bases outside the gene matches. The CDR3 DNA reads TGTGCCAGCAGTGCCTCGGGGGGGCTGGTGGCCGGGGAGCTGTTTTTT. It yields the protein CASSASGGLVAGELFF.

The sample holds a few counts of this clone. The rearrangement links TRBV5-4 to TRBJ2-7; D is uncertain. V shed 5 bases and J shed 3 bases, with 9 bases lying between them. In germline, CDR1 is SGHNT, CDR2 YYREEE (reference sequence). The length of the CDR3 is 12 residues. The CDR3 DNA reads TGTGCCAGCAGTGACGACGGCTACGAGCAGTACTTC. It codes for CASSDDGYEQYF.

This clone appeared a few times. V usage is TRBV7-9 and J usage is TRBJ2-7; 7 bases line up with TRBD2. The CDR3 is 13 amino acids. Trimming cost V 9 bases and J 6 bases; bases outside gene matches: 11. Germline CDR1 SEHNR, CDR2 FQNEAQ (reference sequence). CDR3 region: CARDSGGSAEQYF. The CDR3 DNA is TGTGCCAGAGACTCGGGAGGTAGTGCCGAGCAGTACTTC.

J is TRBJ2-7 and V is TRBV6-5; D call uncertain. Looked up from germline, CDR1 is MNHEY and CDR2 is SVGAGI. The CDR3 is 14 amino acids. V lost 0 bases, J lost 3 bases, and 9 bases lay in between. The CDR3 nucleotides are TGTGCCAGCAGTTACTCGGAAACCTACTACGAGCAGTACTTC. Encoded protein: CASSYSETYYEQYF.

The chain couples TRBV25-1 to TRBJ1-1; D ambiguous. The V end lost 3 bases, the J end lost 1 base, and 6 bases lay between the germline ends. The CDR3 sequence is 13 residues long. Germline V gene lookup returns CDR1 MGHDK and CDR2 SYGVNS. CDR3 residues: CASSDGGNTEAFF. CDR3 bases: TGTGCCAGCAGTGACGGAGGGAACACTGAAGCTTTCTTT.

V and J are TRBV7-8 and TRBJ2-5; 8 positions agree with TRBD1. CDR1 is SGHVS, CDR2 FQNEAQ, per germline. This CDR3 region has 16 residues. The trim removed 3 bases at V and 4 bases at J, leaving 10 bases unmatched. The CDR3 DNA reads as TGTGCCAGCAGCTTTCAACAGGGGGGTTCCCGAGAGACCCAGTACTTC. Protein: CASSFQQGGSRETQYF.

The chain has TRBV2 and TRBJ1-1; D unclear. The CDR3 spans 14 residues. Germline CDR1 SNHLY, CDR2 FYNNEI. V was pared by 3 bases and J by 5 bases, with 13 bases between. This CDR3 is CASSEFLEQTEAFF. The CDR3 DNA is TGTGCCAGCAGTGAGTTCTTAGAACAGACTGAAGCTTTCTTT.

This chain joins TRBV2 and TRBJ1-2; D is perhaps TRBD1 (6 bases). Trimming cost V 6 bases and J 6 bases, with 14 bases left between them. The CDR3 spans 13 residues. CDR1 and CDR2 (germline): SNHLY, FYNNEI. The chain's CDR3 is CASRGGQGDGYTF. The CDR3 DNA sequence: TGTGCCAGCAGAGGGGGTCAGGGTGATGGCTACACCTTC.

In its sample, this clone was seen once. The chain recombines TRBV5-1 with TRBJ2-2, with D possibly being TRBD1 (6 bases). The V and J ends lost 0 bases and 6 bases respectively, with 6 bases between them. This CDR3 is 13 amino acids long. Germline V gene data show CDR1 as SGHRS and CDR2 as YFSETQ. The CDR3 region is CASSLEGAGELFF. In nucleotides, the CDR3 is TGCGCCAGCAGCTTGGAGGGGGCCGGGGAGCTGTTTTTT.

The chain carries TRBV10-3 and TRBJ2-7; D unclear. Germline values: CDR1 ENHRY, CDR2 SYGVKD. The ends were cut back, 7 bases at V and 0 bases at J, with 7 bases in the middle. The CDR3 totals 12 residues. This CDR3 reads CAITGSSYEQYF. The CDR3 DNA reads TGTGCCATCACTGGATCCTCCTACGAGCAGTACTTC.

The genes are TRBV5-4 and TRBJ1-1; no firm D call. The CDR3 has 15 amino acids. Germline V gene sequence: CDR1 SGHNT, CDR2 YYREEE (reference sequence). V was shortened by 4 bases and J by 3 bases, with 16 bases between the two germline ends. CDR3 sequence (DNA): TGTGCCAGCAGCGAGGACGGTCGAGTGGACACTGAAGCTTTCTTT. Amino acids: CASSEDGRVDTEAFF.

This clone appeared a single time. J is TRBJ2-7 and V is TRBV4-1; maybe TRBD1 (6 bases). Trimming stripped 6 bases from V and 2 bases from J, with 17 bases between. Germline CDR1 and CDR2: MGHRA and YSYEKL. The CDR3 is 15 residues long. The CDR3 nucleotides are TGCGCCAGCAGTCACACCCCGGACAGAACCTACGAGCAGTACTTC. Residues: CASSHTPDRTYEQYF.

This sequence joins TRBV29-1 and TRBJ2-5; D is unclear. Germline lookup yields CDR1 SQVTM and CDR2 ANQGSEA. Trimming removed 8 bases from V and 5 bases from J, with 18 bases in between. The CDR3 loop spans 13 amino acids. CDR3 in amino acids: CSSRAVGSETQYF. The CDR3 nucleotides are TGCAGCTCCCGGGCAGTGGGGTCGGAGACCCAGTACTTC.

The CDR3 is CASSWGQGATGELFF. The DNA of the CDR3 is TGCGCCAGCAGCTGGGGACAGGGGGCCACCGGGGAGCTGTTTTTT. J is TRBJ2-2 and V is TRBV5-1, with TRBD1 identical over 12 bases. This CDR3 contains 15 residues. CDR1 is SGHRS and CDR2 is YFSETQ in the germline V gene. V was clipped by 3 bases and J by 4 bases; unmatched bases: 1.

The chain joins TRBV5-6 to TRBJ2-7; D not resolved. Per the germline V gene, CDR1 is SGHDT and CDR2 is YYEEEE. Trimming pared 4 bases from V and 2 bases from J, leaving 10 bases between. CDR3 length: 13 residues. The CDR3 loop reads CASSVRRAYEQYF. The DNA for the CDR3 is TGTGCCAGCAGCGTCCGGCGAGCCTACGAGCAGTACTTC.

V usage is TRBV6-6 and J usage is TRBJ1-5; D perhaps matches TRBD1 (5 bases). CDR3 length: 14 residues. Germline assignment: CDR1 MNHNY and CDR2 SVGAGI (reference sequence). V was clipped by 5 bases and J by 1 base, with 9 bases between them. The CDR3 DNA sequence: TGTGCCAGCAGTAATTCAGGGAGCAATCAGCCCCAGCATTTT. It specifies CASSNSGSNQPQHF.

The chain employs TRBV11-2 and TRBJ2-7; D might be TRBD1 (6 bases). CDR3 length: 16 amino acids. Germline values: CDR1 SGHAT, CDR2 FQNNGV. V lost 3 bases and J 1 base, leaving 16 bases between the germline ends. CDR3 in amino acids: CASSLGAGDRSYEQYF. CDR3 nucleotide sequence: TGTGCCAGCAGCTTGGGCGCAGGGGACCGTTCCTACGAGCAGTACTTC.

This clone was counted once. CDR3 amino acids: CASRWDTNQPQHF. CDR3 coding DNA: TGTGCCAGTAGGTGGGACACGAATCAGCCCCAGCATTTT. J is TRBJ1-5 and V is TRBV19; tentative D call: TRBD1 (6 bases). The length of the CDR3 is 13 residues. Trimming took 6 bases from V and 4 from J, leaving 10 bases between them. Per the germline V gene, CDR1 is LNHDA and CDR2 is SQIVND (reference sequence).

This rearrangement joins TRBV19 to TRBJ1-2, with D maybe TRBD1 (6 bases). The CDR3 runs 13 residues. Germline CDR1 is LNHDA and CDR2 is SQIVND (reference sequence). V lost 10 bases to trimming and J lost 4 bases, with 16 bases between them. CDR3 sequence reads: CATPLADSYGYTF. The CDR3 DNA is TGTGCCACCCCCTTGGCGGACAGCTATGGCTACACCTTC.